Listed below are T cell receptor beta chains from one sample, sequenced in a study of monozygotic twins with inflammatory bowel disease. TCRdb re-called the 5' RACE reads; every CDR3 protein appears as one record, without DNA. In all, the sample yields some 440,000 distinct CDR3 sequences. Sequencing was performed on blood. These receptors all stem from a human donor with ulcerative colitis or Crohn's disease, or a healthy co-twin of an affected twin (not recorded which). The CDR3 runs from the conserved cysteine through the conserved F or W. Fields, in order: J gene, V gene, CDR3 protein.

j_gene: TRBJ2-7; v_gene: TRBV5-1; CDR3aa: CASSLGGGLAGSEQYF
j_gene: TRBJ2-2; v_gene: TRBV7-2; CDR3aa: CASSWDRAELFF
j_gene: TRBJ2-5; v_gene: TRBV5-1; CDR3aa: CASSFAQETQYF
j_gene: TRBJ2-3; v_gene: TRBV23-1; CDR3aa: CASSQHKPGLAGSTDTQYF
j_gene: TRBJ2-2; v_gene: TRBV11-2; CDR3aa: CASSRSEDRGRWLAGRGELFF
j_gene: TRBJ1-2; v_gene: TRBV30; CDR3aa: CAWSGGTENYGYTF
j_gene: TRBJ2-5; v_gene: TRBV7-2; CDR3aa: CASSSVRRIQETQYF
j_gene: TRBJ1-4; v_gene: TRBV9; CDR3aa: CASSVGVATNEKLFF
j_gene: TRBJ1-6; v_gene: TRBV7-2; CDR3aa: CASSLGQGRPPLHF
j_gene: TRBJ2-1; v_gene: TRBV5-1; CDR3aa: CASSLAQIAGGREQFF
j_gene: TRBJ2-3; v_gene: TRBV30; CDR3aa: CAWIRLAESTDMQYF
j_gene: TRBJ1-6; v_gene: TRBV27; CDR3aa: CASSRQGDGRSPLHF
j_gene: TRBJ1-5; v_gene: TRBV10-1; CDR3aa: CASNQMDRGEDQPQHF
j_gene: TRBJ1-1; v_gene: TRBV6-1; CDR3aa: CASSGGTGILGEAFF
j_gene: TRBJ1-1; v_gene: TRBV7-2; CDR3aa: CASSLEGAPDTEAFF
j_gene: TRBJ2-2; v_gene: TRBV7-2; CDR3aa: CASSLVQGALSGELFF
j_gene: TRBJ1-2; v_gene: TRBV20-1; CDR3aa: CSARDTWGGGGYTF
j_gene: TRBJ2-3; v_gene: TRBV7-3; CDR3aa: CASSFSGVSTDTQYF
j_gene: TRBJ1-2; v_gene: TRBV6-5; CDR3aa: CASSISQGGGYTF
j_gene: TRBJ2-1; v_gene: TRBV20-1; CDR3aa: CSPGGLGNEQFF
j_gene: TRBJ1-1; v_gene: TRBV4-1; CDR3aa: CASSRSGTGLEAFF
j_gene: TRBJ2-3; v_gene: TRBV5-6; CDR3aa: CASSLSDDKPDTQYF
j_gene: TRBJ1-2; v_gene: TRBV12-3/TRBV12-4; CDR3aa: CASSFLRGQGDYGYTF
j_gene: TRBJ1-2; v_gene: TRBV5-4; CDR3aa: CASSLVMGSRRLGGYTF
j_gene: TRBJ1-2; v_gene: TRBV9; CDR3aa: CASSQGGYYGYTF
j_gene: TRBJ2-1; v_gene: TRBV12-3/TRBV12-4; CDR3aa: CASSSQTPTNEQFF
j_gene: TRBJ2-3; v_gene: TRBV15; CDR3aa: CATSREQPGTDTQYF
j_gene: TRBJ2-7; v_gene: TRBV19; CDR3aa: CASSIIEGAYEQYF
j_gene: TRBJ1-2; v_gene: TRBV7-9; CDR3aa: CASSFGVYGYTF
j_gene: TRBJ2-5; v_gene: TRBV25-1; CDR3aa: CASSEWGLVGETQYF
j_gene: TRBJ2-3; v_gene: TRBV24-1; CDR3aa: CATSGGATDTQYF
j_gene: TRBJ1-1; v_gene: TRBV5-1; CDR3aa: CASSLAERDAFF
j_gene: TRBJ1-5; v_gene: TRBV6-2/TRBV6-3; CDR3aa: CASRPGGGQPQHF
j_gene: TRBJ2-6; v_gene: TRBV29-1; CDR3aa: CSIQSSGANVLTF
j_gene: TRBJ2-2; v_gene: TRBV12-2; CDR3aa: CASRLEGPPGHLNTGELFF
j_gene: TRBJ1-1; v_gene: TRBV14; CDR3aa: CASSHAGNEAFF
j_gene: TRBJ1-1; v_gene: TRBV20-1; CDR3aa: CSAQGNRGLNTEAFF
j_gene: TRBJ2-6; v_gene: TRBV20-1; CDR3aa: CSVSKDRHLSGANVLTF
j_gene: TRBJ2-7; v_gene: TRBV27; CDR3aa: CASSLRDSYEQYF
j_gene: TRBJ1-5; v_gene: TRBV12-3/TRBV12-4; CDR3aa: CASSLGGALWGNQPQHF
j_gene: TRBJ2-5; v_gene: TRBV12-3/TRBV12-4; CDR3aa: CASSPRTRETQYF
j_gene: TRBJ2-3; v_gene: TRBV20-1; CDR3aa: CSASTSEVAGRTDTQYF
j_gene: TRBJ2-2; v_gene: TRBV20-1; CDR3aa: CSAPKGGSTGELFF
j_gene: TRBJ2-1; v_gene: TRBV9; CDR3aa: CASSAGLAVYNEQFF